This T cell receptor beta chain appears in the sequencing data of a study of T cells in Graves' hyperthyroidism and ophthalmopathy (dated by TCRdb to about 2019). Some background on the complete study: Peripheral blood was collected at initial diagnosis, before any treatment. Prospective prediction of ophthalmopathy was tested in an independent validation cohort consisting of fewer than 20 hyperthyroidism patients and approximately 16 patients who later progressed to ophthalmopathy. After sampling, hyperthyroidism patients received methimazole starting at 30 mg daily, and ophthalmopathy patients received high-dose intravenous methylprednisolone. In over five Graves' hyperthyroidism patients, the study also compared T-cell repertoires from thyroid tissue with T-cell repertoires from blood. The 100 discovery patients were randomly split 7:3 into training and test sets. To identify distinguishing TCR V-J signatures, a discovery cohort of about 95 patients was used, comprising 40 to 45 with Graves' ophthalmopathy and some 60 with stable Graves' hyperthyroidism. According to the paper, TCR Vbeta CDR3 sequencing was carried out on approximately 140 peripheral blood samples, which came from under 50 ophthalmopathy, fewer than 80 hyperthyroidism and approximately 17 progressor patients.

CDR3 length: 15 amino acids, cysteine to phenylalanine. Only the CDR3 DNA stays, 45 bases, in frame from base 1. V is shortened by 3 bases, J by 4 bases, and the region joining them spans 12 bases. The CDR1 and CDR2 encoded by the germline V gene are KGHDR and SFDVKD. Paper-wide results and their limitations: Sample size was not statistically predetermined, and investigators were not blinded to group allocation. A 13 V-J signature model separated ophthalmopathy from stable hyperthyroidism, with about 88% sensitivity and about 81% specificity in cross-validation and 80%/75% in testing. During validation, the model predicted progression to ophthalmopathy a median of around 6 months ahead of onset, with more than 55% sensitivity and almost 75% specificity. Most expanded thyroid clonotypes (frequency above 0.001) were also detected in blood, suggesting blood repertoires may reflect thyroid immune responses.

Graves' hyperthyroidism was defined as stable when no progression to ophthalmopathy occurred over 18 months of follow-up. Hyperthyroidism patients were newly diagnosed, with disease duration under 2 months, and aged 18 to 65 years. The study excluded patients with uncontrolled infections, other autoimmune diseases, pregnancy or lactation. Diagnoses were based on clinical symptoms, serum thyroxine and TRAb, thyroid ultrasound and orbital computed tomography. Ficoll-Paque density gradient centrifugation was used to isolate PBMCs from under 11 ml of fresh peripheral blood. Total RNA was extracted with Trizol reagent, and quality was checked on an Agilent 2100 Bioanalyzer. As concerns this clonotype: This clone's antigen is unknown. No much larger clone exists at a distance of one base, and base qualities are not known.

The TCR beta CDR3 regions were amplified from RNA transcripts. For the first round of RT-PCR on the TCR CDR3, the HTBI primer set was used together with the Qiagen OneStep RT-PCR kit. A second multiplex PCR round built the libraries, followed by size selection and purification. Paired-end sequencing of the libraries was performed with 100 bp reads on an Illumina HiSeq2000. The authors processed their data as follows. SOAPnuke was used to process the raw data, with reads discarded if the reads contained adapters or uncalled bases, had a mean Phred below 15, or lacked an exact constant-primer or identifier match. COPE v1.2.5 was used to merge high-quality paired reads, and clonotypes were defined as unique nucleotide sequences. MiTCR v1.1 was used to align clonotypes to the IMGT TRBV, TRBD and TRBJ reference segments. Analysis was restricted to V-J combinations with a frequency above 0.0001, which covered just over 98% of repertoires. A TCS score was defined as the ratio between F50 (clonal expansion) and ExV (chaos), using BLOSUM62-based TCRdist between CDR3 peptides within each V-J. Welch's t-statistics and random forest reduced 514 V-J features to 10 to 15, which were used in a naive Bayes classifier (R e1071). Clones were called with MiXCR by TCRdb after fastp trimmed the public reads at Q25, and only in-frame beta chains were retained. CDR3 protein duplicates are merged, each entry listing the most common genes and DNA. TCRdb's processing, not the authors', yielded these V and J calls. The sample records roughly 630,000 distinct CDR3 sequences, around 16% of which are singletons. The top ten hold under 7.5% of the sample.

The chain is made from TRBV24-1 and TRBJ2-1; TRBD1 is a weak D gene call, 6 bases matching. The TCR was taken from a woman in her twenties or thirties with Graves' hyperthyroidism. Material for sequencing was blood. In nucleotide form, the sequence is TGTGCCACCAGTGATCAAAGGACAGAGTACAATGAGCAGTTCTTC. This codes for CATSDQRTEYNEQFF.